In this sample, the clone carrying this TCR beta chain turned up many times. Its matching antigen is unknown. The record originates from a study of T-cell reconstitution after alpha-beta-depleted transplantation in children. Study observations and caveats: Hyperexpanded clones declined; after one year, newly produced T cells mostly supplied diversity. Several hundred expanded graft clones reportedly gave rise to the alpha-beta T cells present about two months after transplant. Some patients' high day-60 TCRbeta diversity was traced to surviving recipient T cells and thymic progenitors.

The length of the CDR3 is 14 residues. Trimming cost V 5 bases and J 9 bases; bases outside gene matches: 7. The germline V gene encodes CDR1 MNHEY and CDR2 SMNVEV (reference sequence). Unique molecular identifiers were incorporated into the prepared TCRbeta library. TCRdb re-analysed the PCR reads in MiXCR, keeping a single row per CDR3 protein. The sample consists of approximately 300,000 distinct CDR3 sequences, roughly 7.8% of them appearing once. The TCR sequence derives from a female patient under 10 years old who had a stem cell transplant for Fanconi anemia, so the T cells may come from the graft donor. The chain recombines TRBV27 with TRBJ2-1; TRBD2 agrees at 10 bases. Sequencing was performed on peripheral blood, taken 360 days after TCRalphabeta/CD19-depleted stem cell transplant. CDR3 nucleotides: TGTGCCAGCAGTATGAAAACTAGCGGGGTTGAGCAGTTCTTC. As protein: CASSMKTSGVEQFF.